These 21 T cell receptor beta chains came from one sample sequenced in a study of OX40 agonist ivuxolimab in advanced cancers. Sequencing was performed with immunoSEQ multiplex PCR; in TCRdb, only in-frame clones are kept and a portion is missing. Of about 76,000 clones detected, about 85% appear once; the ten largest clones hold roughly 3.1%. Sequencing used CD4+ or CD8+ T cells sorted from blood, obtained in a trial of the OX40 agonist ivuxolimab. These receptors were collected from an adult with an advanced solid tumor such as melanoma, head and neck, liver or kidney cancer.

This clone has just a few counts. The gene calls are TRBV6-5 and TRBJ2-7; 9 bases are shared with TRBD1. With 6 bases clipped from V and 2 bases from J, the junction kept 5 bases outside the gene matches. The CDR3 runs to 14 residues. Germline V gene data show CDR1 as MNHEY and CDR2 as SVGAGI. DNA for the CDR3: TGTGCCAGCAGGGGACAGGGAGTTCCCTACGAGCAGTACTTC. Protein sequence: CASRGQGVPYEQYF.

On this clone: The identical CDR3 is also encoded by other nucleotide sequences in the sample. The J gene is TRBJ2-5, the V gene TRBV20-1; D call uncertain. This CDR3 comprises 11 residues. The V gene lost 0 bases and the J gene lost 4 bases, with 3 bases spanning the gap. Germline CDR1 is DFQATT and CDR2 is SNEGSKA (reference sequence). DNA of the CDR3: TGCAGTGCTAGAGATCGAGAGACCCAGTACTTC. Protein: CSARDRETQYF.

V usage is TRBV6-5 and J usage is TRBJ1-5; D is unclear. In germline, CDR1 is MNHEY, CDR2 SVGAGI. This CDR3 contains 15 residues. V was clipped by 0 bases and J by 4 bases, with 10 bases between them. The CDR3 DNA follows: TGTGCCAGCAGTTACTCGAACCGGGCTAATCAGCCCCAGCATTTT. It codes for CASSYSNRANQPQHF.

The chain is built from TRBV7-2 and TRBJ2-7, with TRBD1 matching over 11 bases. Germline CDR1 reads SGHTA; CDR2 reads FQGNSA. There are 16 residues in the CDR3. The junction had 10 bases not matched to a gene; V was cut back by 5 bases and J by 4 bases. The CDR3 protein is CASSRDRTGGGYEQYF. For the CDR3, the DNA is TGTGCCAGCAGCCGCGACCGGACAGGGGGCGGGTACGAGCAGTACTTC.

The chain carries TRBV19 and TRBJ2-3; 7 bases align to TRBD2. The trim removed 3 bases at V and 6 bases at J, leaving 15 bases unmatched. The CDR3 contains 17 residues. Germline CDR1 LNHDA, CDR2 SQIVND (reference sequence). The CDR3 region has the DNA TGTGCCAGTAGTATGCGGGAGAGTCCCCACGGGGGGGATACGCAGTATTTT. Its protein is CASSMRESPHGGDTQYF.

The chain links TRBV11-2 to TRBJ2-3; 9 nucleotides line up with TRBD2. CDR3 length equals 14 residues. V was pared by 5 bases and J by 1 base, with 1 base of the junction left unmatched. Germline-derived CDR1 and CDR2 are SGHAT and FQNNGV. The CDR3 region has the DNA TGTGCCAGCAGCCGACTAGCGGGCACAGATACGCAGTATTTT. Translated: CASSRLAGTDTQYF.

This chain uses TRBV7-3 with TRBJ2-2; no firm D call. CDR3 length: 13 amino acids. Trimming stripped 3 bases from V and 5 bases from J, with 7 bases between. The germline CDR1 and CDR2 sequences are SGHTA and FQGTGA. The CDR3 protein is CASSLIVTGELFF. The CDR3 nucleotides read TGTGCCAGCAGCTTGATCGTAACCGGGGAGCTGTTTTTT.

Only one count was recorded for this clone. This chain joins TRBV13 and TRBJ2-1; TRBD2 aligns across 8 bases. The CDR3 sequence is 15 residues long. Germline values: CDR1 PRHDT, CDR2 FYEKMQ (reference sequence). After removal of 5 bases from V and 5 bases from J, the junction contained 8 bases not matched to a gene. Here the CDR3 DNA reads TGTGCCAGCAGCCCCGATAGCGGGGTAAACAATGAGCAGTTCTTC. This gives the protein CASSPDSGVNNEQFF.

The chain employs TRBV19 and TRBJ2-5, with a possible D match to TRBD2 (5 bases). Trimming pared 3 bases from V and 2 bases from J, leaving 10 bases between. CDR1 LNHDA and CDR2 SQIVND come from the germline V gene (reference sequence). This CDR3 is built from 14 residues. DNA of the CDR3: TGTGCCAGTAGTATTGTTGGACTTCAAGAGACCCAGTACTTC. As protein: CASSIVGLQETQYF.

The rearrangement links TRBV2 to TRBJ1-1, with a possible D match to TRBD1 (6 bases). The CDR3 is 13 residues long. The germline V gene has CDR1 SNHLY and CDR2 FYNNEI. The V gene lost 6 bases and the J gene lost 1 base, with 9 bases spanning the gap. The CDR3 spells CASSLTGNTEAFF. CDR3 DNA sequence: TGTGCCAGCAGCCTGACAGGGAACACTGAAGCTTTCTTT. Together with reference TRBV2 and TRBJ1-1, the CDR3 gives the full variable domain: EPEVTQTPSHQVTQMGQEVILRCVPISNHLYFYWYRQILGQKVEFLVSFYNNEISEKSEIFDDQFSVERPDGSNFTLKIRSTKLEDSAMYFCASSLTGNTEAFFGQGTRLTVV.

The chain carries TRBV30 and TRBJ2-4; 10 bases are a match to TRBD1. Germline values: CDR1 GTSNPN, CDR2 SVGIG (reference sequence). The V gene end was trimmed by 2 bases and the J gene end by 7 bases; junction bases not matched to a gene: 5. The CDR3 has 14 residues. CDR3 protein: CAWSRGGQGNIQYF. CDR3 nucleotide sequence: TGTGCCTGGAGTAGGGGGGGACAGGGGAACATTCAGTACTTC. Looking up the rest from reference TRBV30 and TRBJ2-4 gives the full variable domain: SQTIHQWPATLVQPVGSPLSLECTVEGTSNPNLYWYRQAAGRGLQLLFYSVGIGQISSEVPQNLSASRPQDRQFILSSKKLLLSDSGFYLCAWSRGGQGNIQYFGAGTRLSVL.

This chain uses TRBV7-9 with TRBJ2-2; tentative D call: TRBD1 (6 bases). CDR1 SEHNR and CDR2 FQNEAQ come from the germline V gene (reference sequence). This CDR3 region has 13 residues. Trimming removed 5 bases from V and 11 bases from J, with 15 bases in between. In DNA, the CDR3 is TGTGCCAGCAGCCTCCCGGACAGTTCCGAGCTGTTTTTT. Protein: CASSLPDSSELFF.

This chain joins TRBV7-2 and TRBJ2-3; D ambiguous. From germline, CDR1 is SGHTA and CDR2 FQGNSA. Trimming took 3 bases from V and 2 from J, leaving 6 bases between them. This CDR3 region has 13 residues. CDR3 in amino acids: CASSFKHTDTQYF. CDR3 nucleotide sequence: TGTGCCAGCAGCTTCAAGCACACAGATACGCAGTATTTT.

V and J are TRBV6-1 and TRBJ2-3, with 12 bases identical to TRBD1. From germline, CDR1 is MNHNS and CDR2 SASEGT. V gave up 6 bases and J gave up 4 bases; unmatched junction bases: 5. The CDR3 has 15 amino acids. The CDR3 nucleotides are TGTGCCAGCAGGAGGTGGGACAGGGGGCCAGATACGCAGTATTTT. Translated: CASRRWDRGPDTQYF.

V gene TRBV7-8 combines with J gene TRBJ2-7; D is uncertain. CDR3 length: 14 residues. The germline gives CDR1 SGHVS, CDR2 FQNEAQ. Trimming took off 5 bases at V and 1 base at J, with 12 bases between the two ends. For the CDR3, the DNA is TGTGCCAGCAGCCTGCCCGTGGGATCCTACGAGCAGTACTTC. This sequence encodes CASSLPVGSYEQYF.

The rearrangement joins TRBV5-4 to TRBJ2-5; 9 bases align to TRBD2. Germline V lookup: CDR1 SGHNT, CDR2 YYREEE (reference sequence). V dropped 4 bases and J dropped 4; count of bases not matched to a gene: 11. This CDR3 is built from 16 residues. Written as DNA, the CDR3 is TGTGCCAGCAGCCAGATGCGGGGGGGCCATATAGAGACCCAGTACTTC. It codes for CASSQMRGGHIETQYF.

The gene calls are TRBV7-2 and TRBJ1-5; D gene uncertain. The V end was cut by 3 bases, the J end by 0 bases, with 15 bases between. Germline loops: CDR1 SGHTA, CDR2 FQGNSA. The CDR3 spans 17 residues. CDR3 amino acids: CASSLWGSFYSNQPQHF. The CDR3 bases are TGTGCCAGCAGCTTGTGGGGTTCCTTTTATAGCAATCAGCCCCAGCATTTT.

The CDR3 reads CASSVKGASGGSYNEQFF. CDR3 DNA: TGTGCCAGCAGCGTAAAAGGAGCTAGCGGGGGGTCCTACAATGAGCAGTTCTTC. The V and J genes are TRBV9 and TRBJ2-1, with 11 bases fitting TRBD2. CDR3 size: 18 residues. Per germline, CDR1 SGDLS and CDR2 YYNGEE. J lost 1 base, V lost 1 base, and 7 bases had no gene match. The full variable domain, rest sourced from reference TRBV9 and TRBJ2-1, is DSGVTQTPKHLITATGQRVTLRCSPRSGDLSVYWYQQSLDQGLQFLIQYYNGEERAKGNILERFSAQQFPDLHSELNLSSLELGDSALYFCASSVKGASGGSYNEQFFGPGTRLTVL.

This chain joins TRBV7-2 and TRBJ2-3, with a tentative D call TRBD1 (5 bases). Per germline, CDR1 SGHTA and CDR2 FQGNSA. V lost 4 bases to trimming and J lost 3 bases, with 20 bases between them. CDR3 length: 17 residues. DNA of the CDR3: TGTGCCAGCAGCTCGCAAACCAGGGTTTTGGTGACAGATACGCAGTATTTT. Translation: CASSSQTRVLVTDTQYF.

This chain links TRBV5-6 with TRBJ2-7; D possibly corresponds to TRBD1 (6 bases). Trimming shortened V by 0 bases and J by 4 bases, and 11 bases separated the two germline ends. The CDR3 sequence is 14 residues long. The germline gives CDR1 SGHDT, CDR2 YYEEEE. The CDR3 sequence is CASSLVARGYEQYF. CDR3 DNA sequence: TGTGCCAGCAGCTTGGTAGCCAGGGGTTACGAGCAGTACTTC.

Comments on this clone: The CDR3 does not close with the conserved phenylalanine or tryptophan, likely indicating a read error. No DNA is shown, since the ends of the CDR3 on it are uncertain; the CDR3 is the one TCRdb lists. The gene calls are TRBV7-2 and TRBJ2-4. Per germline, CDR1 SGHTA and CDR2 FQGNSA. A total of 12 residues make up the CDR3, ends included. CDR3 residues: CASSLGMGPPNL.